This TCR beta chain was obtained from a study of response to subunit inactivated influenza vaccine. General study results and limits: The authors offered the suggestion that each seasonal influenza vaccination recruits few new T cells.

CDR3 length equals 15 residues. The germline V gene encodes CDR1 DFQATT and CDR2 SNEGSKA (reference sequence). The V end lost 0 bases, the J end lost 7 bases, and 16 bases lay between the germline ends. At least ten counts were recorded for this clonotype. Its antigen remains unidentified. MiXCR, applied by TCRdb to the RT-PCR reads, yields one record per CDR3 protein. The sample contains 450,000 to 600,000 distinct CDR3 sequences, around 7.9% of which appear only once. This TCR was sampled from a man aged 45 to 75 who received an inactivated influenza vaccine. Here the sequenced sample was PBMCs from blood, taken less than 30 months after vaccination. The V and J genes are TRBV20-1 and TRBJ2-1, with D maybe TRBD1 (6 bases). The CDR3 sequence is CSARDVLARGNEQFF. In nucleotides, the CDR3 is TGCAGTGCTAGAGATGTGTTAGCGAGGGGGAATGAGCAGTTCTTC.